This is a list of T cell receptor beta chains from one sample in a study of cytomegalovirus exposure and HLA in healthy donors. Assay used: immunoSEQ multiplex PCR; TCRdb lists only in-frame clones, some missing. The repertoire holds some 110,000 clones, with about 76% as singletons. The sequenced sample consisted of PBMCs. The receptors stem from a woman aged 60-75 years in good health and CMV-seropositive. The CDR3 runs from the conserved cysteine through the conserved F or W. A D gene is named only where the DNA matches it firmly. The listing skips clone size in some rows; elsewhere it reads once, few, many or a size class.

clone_size: .
v_call: TRBV11-2
d_call: .
j_call: TRBJ1-1
cdr3_aa: CASSLLIRGTEAFF
cdr3_nt: TGTGCCAGCAGCTTACTCATTAGGGGAACTGAAGCTTTCTTT

clone_size: .
v_call: TRBV29-1
d_call: .
j_call: TRBJ2-7
cdr3_aa: CSGGDISYEQYF
cdr3_nt: TGCAGCGGAGGGGACATTTCCTACGAGCAGTACTTC

clone_size: .
v_call: TRBV9
d_call: TRBD1
j_call: TRBJ1-2
cdr3_aa: CASSVGGTALNYGYTF
cdr3_nt: TGTGCCAGCAGCGTAGGGGGGACAGCACTTAACTATGGCTACACCTTC

clone_size: once
v_call: TRBV2
d_call: .
j_call: TRBJ2-1
cdr3_aa: CASSGGSSSYNEQFF
cdr3_nt: TGTGCCAGCAGTGGTGGCTCAAGCTCCTACAATGAGCAGTTCTTC

clone_size: .
v_call: TRBV29-1
d_call: .
j_call: TRBJ2-3
cdr3_aa: CSSGGRTDTQYF
cdr3_nt: TGCAGTTCTGGCGGTCGCACAGATACGCAGTATTTT

clone_size: .
v_call: TRBV2
d_call: TRBD1
j_call: TRBJ2-7
cdr3_aa: CASSSQGAGSYEQYF
cdr3_nt: TGTGCCAGCAGTTCACAGGGGGCGGGTTCCTACGAGCAGTACTTC

clone_size: few
v_call: TRBV19
d_call: .
j_call: TRBJ1-1
cdr3_aa: CASSIFNRVNTEAFF
cdr3_nt: TGTGCCAGTAGTATTTTTAACAGGGTGAACACTGAAGCTTTCTTT

clone_size: .
v_call: TRBV6-1
d_call: TRBD1
j_call: TRBJ1-4
cdr3_aa: CASSSATGGREKLFF
cdr3_nt: TGTGCCAGCAGCTCAGCCACAGGGGGCCGTGAAAAACTGTTTTTT

clone_size: .
v_call: TRBV28
d_call: .
j_call: TRBJ1-5
cdr3_aa: CASSGGNNQPQHF
cdr3_nt: TGTGCCAGCAGCGGAGGGAACAATCAGCCCCAGCATTTT

clone_size: once
v_call: TRBV19
d_call: .
j_call: TRBJ2-3
cdr3_aa: CASSTFQAGGTQYF
cdr3_nt: TGTGCCAGTAGTACCTTCCAGGCCGGGGGTACGCAGTATTTT

clone_size: .
v_call: TRBV7-2
d_call: .
j_call: TRBJ2-5
cdr3_aa: CASSLESAGAGEQYF
cdr3_nt: TGTGCCAGCAGCTTAGAGTCGGCGGGGGCCGGGGAGCAGTACTTC

clone_size: .
v_call: TRBV7-9
d_call: TRBD1
j_call: TRBJ2-5
cdr3_aa: CASSLVGTAQETQYF
cdr3_nt: TGTGCCAGCAGCTTAGTGGGGACAGCCCAAGAGACCCAGTACTTC

clone_size: .
v_call: TRBV5-6
d_call: .
j_call: TRBJ2-7
cdr3_aa: CASSFGRRSSYEQYF
cdr3_nt: TGTGCCAGCAGCTTCGGACGGAGGAGCTCCTACGAGCAGTACTTC

clone_size: .
v_call: TRBV5-4
d_call: .
j_call: TRBJ1-3
cdr3_aa: CASSLGLGSPGNTIYF
cdr3_nt: TGTGCCAGCAGCTTGGGGTTGGGCTCCCCTGGAAACACCATATATTTT

clone_size: .
v_call: TRBV4-1
d_call: TRBD1
j_call: TRBJ1-5
cdr3_aa: CASSLGTGWDQPQHF
cdr3_nt: TGCGCCAGCAGCCTCGGGACAGGGTGGGATCAGCCCCAGCATTTT

clone_size: .
v_call: TRBV19
d_call: TRBD2
j_call: TRBJ2-3
cdr3_aa: CASTGGGGTDTQYF
cdr3_nt: TGTGCCAGTACCGGCGGGGGAGGTACAGATACGCAGTATTTT

clone_size: .
v_call: TRBV30
d_call: TRBD1
j_call: TRBJ2-1
cdr3_aa: CAWKNSGQSFGEQFF
cdr3_nt: TGTGCCTGGAAAAACTCGGGACAGTCTTTCGGTGAGCAGTTCTTC

clone_size: .
v_call: TRBV6-5
d_call: TRBD1
j_call: TRBJ2-7
cdr3_aa: CASSRGLGYEQYF
cdr3_nt: TGTGCCAGCAGCAGGGGGCTCGGTTACGAGCAGTACTTC

clone_size: .
v_call: TRBV7-3
d_call: TRBD1
j_call: TRBJ1-1
cdr3_aa: CASSLMDRGARTEAFF
cdr3_nt: TGTGCCAGCAGCTTAATGGACAGGGGAGCTAGGACTGAAGCTTTCTTT

clone_size: .
v_call: TRBV30
d_call: TRBD2
j_call: TRBJ2-7
cdr3_aa: CAWGPGLLYEQYF
cdr3_nt: TGTGCCTGGGGCCCGGGACTACTCTACGAGCAGTACTTC

clone_size: .
v_call: TRBV4-3
d_call: TRBD1
j_call: TRBJ1-1
cdr3_aa: CASSQAPGQGNTEAFF
cdr3_nt: TGCGCCAGCAGCCAAGCCCCGGGACAGGGAAACACTGAAGCTTTCTTT

clone_size: once
v_call: TRBV30
d_call: TRBD2
j_call: TRBJ2-3
cdr3_aa: CAWSHGGGGTDTQYF
cdr3_nt: TGTGCCTGGAGTCATGGCGGGGGTGGCACAGATACGCAGTATTTT

clone_size: .
v_call: TRBV2
d_call: .
j_call: TRBJ1-5
cdr3_aa: CASRRRGGAVNQPQHF
cdr3_nt: TGTGCCAGCAGACGAAGGGGGGGGGCAGTTAATCAGCCCCAGCATTTT

clone_size: once
v_call: TRBV18
d_call: .
j_call: TRBJ1-1
cdr3_aa: CASSGLGSLNTEAFF
cdr3_nt: TGTGCCAGCTCCGGACTGGGAAGCCTGAACACTGAAGCTTTCTTT

clone_size: .
v_call: TRBV19
d_call: .
j_call: TRBJ1-1
cdr3_aa: CASSGLGAGEAFF
cdr3_nt: TGTGCCAGTAGTGGATTGGGGGCTGGTGAAGCTTTCTTT

clone_size: .
v_call: TRBV4-2
d_call: .
j_call: TRBJ2-3
cdr3_aa: CASSQDPPLVFVSGSDTQYF
cdr3_nt: TGTGCCAGCAGCCAAGACCCCCCTTTGGTTTTTGTTTCGGGGTCGGATACGCAGTATTTT

clone_size: .
v_call: TRBV5-6
d_call: .
j_call: TRBJ1-4
cdr3_aa: CASTCRANEKLFF
cdr3_nt: TGTGCCAGCACTTGCCGGGCTAATGAAAAACTGTTTTTT

clone_size: .
v_call: TRBV5-8
d_call: .
j_call: TRBJ2-2
cdr3_aa: CASSFQGATGELFF
cdr3_nt: TGTGCCAGCAGCTTTCAGGGTGCCACCGGGGAGCTGTTTTTT

clone_size: .
v_call: TRBV7-7
d_call: .
j_call: TRBJ2-5
cdr3_aa: CASSLGGYQETQYF
cdr3_nt: TGTGCTAGCAGCTTAGGTGGCTACCAAGAGACCCAGTACTTC

clone_size: .
v_call: TRBV2
d_call: TRBD1
j_call: TRBJ2-2
cdr3_aa: CASSATGQYTGELFF
cdr3_nt: TGTGCCAGCAGTGCGACGGGACAGTACACCGGGGAGCTGTTTTTT

clone_size: once
v_call: TRBV4-3
d_call: .
j_call: TRBJ2-6
cdr3_aa: CASSQGRDGSGANVLTF
cdr3_nt: TGCGCCAGCAGCCAAGGGCGGGACGGCTCTGGGGCCAACGTCCTGACTTTC

clone_size: .
v_call: TRBV4-3
d_call: TRBD1
j_call: TRBJ1-2
cdr3_aa: CASSQDLTGPYYGYTF
cdr3_nt: TGCGCCAGCAGCCAAGATTTGACAGGGCCATACTATGGCTACACCTTC

clone_size: .
v_call: TRBV10-3
d_call: .
j_call: TRBJ2-7
cdr3_aa: CAIRTHPSSYEQYF
cdr3_nt: TGTGCCATCCGGACTCATCCGAGCTCCTACGAGCAGTACTTC

clone_size: few
v_call: TRBV2
d_call: TRBD1
j_call: TRBJ1-5
cdr3_aa: CASTGDLGTGEGNQPQHF
cdr3_nt: TGTGCCAGCACGGGAGACCTAGGGACAGGGGAGGGGAATCAGCCCCAGCATTTT

clone_size: .
v_call: TRBV6-5
d_call: .
j_call: TRBJ1-4
cdr3_aa: CASREGGGNEKLFF
cdr3_nt: TGTGCCAGCAGAGAGGGGGGGGGCAATGAAAAACTGTTTTTT

clone_size: .
v_call: TRBV9
d_call: .
j_call: TRBJ1-6
cdr3_aa: CASSVSGINSPLHF
cdr3_nt: TGTGCCAGCAGCGTCAGCGGTATTAATTCACCCCTCCACTTT

clone_size: .
v_call: TRBV25-1
d_call: .
j_call: TRBJ2-7
cdr3_aa: CASSARGGTGSYEQYF
cdr3_nt: TGTGCCAGCAGTGCTCGGGGAGGGACAGGCTCCTACGAGCAGTACTTC

clone_size: .
v_call: TRBV7-8
d_call: TRBD2
j_call: TRBJ2-4
cdr3_aa: CASSSGVGAGGVGIQYF
cdr3_nt: TGTGCCAGCAGCTCCGGCGTTGGGGCCGGGGGGGTGGGCATTCAGTACTTC

clone_size: once
v_call: TRBV4-3
d_call: .
j_call: TRBJ2-7
cdr3_aa: CASSQDWGGYEQYF
cdr3_nt: TGCGCCAGCAGCCAAGATTGGGGCGGCTACGAGCAGTACTTC

clone_size: once
v_call: TRBV4-3
d_call: TRBD1
j_call: TRBJ1-2
cdr3_aa: CASSHSVQGADGYTF
cdr3_nt: TGCGCCAGCAGCCATTCGGTACAGGGGGCGGATGGCTACACCTTC

clone_size: .
v_call: TRBV21-1
d_call: .
j_call: TRBJ2-7
cdr3_aa: CASGWGRINLYEQYF
cdr3_nt: TGTGCCAGCGGCTGGGGGCGGATTAACTTGTACGAGCAGTACTTC

clone_size: .
v_call: TRBV2
d_call: TRBD1
j_call: TRBJ1-4
cdr3_aa: CASSQQGWNEKLFF
cdr3_nt: TGTGCCAGCAGTCAACAGGGGTGGAATGAAAAACTGTTTTTT